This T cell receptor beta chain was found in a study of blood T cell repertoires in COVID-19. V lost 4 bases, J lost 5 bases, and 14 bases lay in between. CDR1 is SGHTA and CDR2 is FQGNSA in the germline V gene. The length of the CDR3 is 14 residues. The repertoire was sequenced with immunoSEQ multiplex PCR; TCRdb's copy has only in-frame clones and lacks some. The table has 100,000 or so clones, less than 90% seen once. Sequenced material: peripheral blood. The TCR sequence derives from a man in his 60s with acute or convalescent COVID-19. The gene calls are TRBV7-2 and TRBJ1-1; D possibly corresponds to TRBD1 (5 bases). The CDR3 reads CASSYTGGVTEAFF. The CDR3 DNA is TGTGCCAGCAGCTATACCGGGGGAGTAACTGAAGCTTTCTTT. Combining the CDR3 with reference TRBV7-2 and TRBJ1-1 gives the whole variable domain GAGVSQSPSNKVTEKGKDVELRCDPISGHTALYWYRQSLGQGLEFLIYFQGNSAPDKSGLPSDRFSAERTGGSVSTLTIQRTQQEDSAVYLCASSYTGGVTEAFFGQGTRLTVV.